Following are 31 T cell receptor beta chains from one sample sequenced in a study of T cells in Graves' hyperthyroidism and ophthalmopathy. Researchers amplified the TCR beta CDR3 regions from RNA transcripts. A first-round RT-PCR of the TCR CDR3 used the HTBI primer set. TCRdb ran MiXCR on the multiplex PCR reads and lists one entry per CDR3 protein. The sample yields 250,000 to 300,000 distinct CDR3 sequences, approximately 15% seen once. Sequencing input: blood. The receptors originated from a woman in her forties with Graves' hyperthyroidism that later progressed to Graves' ophthalmopathy.

The sample holds many counts of this clonotype. The rearrangement joins TRBV6-5 to TRBJ2-1; tentatively, D is TRBD2 (5 bases). Germline V CDR1 and CDR2: MNHEY, SVGAGI. V lost 2 bases to trimming and J lost 6 bases, with 20 bases between them. The CDR3 is made up of 17 amino acids. The CDR3 reads CASSYTRSGIGFNEQFF. The CDR3 coding sequence is TGTGCCAGCAGTTACACGAGATCGGGAATCGGTTTCAATGAGCAGTTCTTC.

Of note for this clonotype: This may stem from a read error, because a much larger clone lies one nucleotide away. The V call is TRBV6-5, the J call TRBJ2-5; D unresolved. This CDR3 spans 15 amino acids. Germline V gene lookup returns CDR1 MNHEY and CDR2 SVGAGI. CDR3 bases: TGTGCCAGCAGTTACTCTTCCCGCAGGCAAGGGACCCAGTACTTC. This gives the protein CASSYSSRRQGTQYF.

This clonotype appeared a few times. J is TRBJ2-3 and V is TRBV19; TRBD2 agrees at 11 bases. With V trimmed by 2 bases and J by 6 bases, 4 bases remained unmatched. Germline V gives CDR1 LNHDA, CDR2 SQIVND (reference sequence). This CDR3 region has 15 residues. This CDR3 reads CASSILAGGEDTQYF. The CDR3 bases are TGTGCCAGTAGTATACTAGCGGGAGGAGAGGATACGCAGTATTTT.

This clonotype was seen ten or more times. The chain employs TRBV7-3 and TRBJ2-1, with 12 bases identical to TRBD2. The V segment lost 5 bases and the J segment 4 bases; nucleotides outside the gene matches: 3. The germline CDR1 and CDR2 sequences are SGHTA and FQGTGA. The CDR3 has 15 residues. The chain's CDR3 is CASSDTSGGYNEQFF. The CDR3 nucleotides are TGTGCCAGCAGCGATACTAGCGGGGGGTACAATGAGCAGTTCTTC. Supplemented by reference TRBV7-3 and TRBJ2-1, the full variable domain reads GAGVSQTPSNKVTEKGKYVELRCDPISGHTALYWYRQSLGQGPEFLIYFQGTGAADDSGLPNDRFFAVRPEGSVSTLKIQRTERGDSAVYLCASSDTSGGYNEQFFGPGTRLTVL.

This clonotype was detected ten times or more. The chain uses TRBV6-1 and TRBJ2-1; D may be TRBD2 (6 bases). Trimming took 4 bases from V and 15 from J, leaving 19 bases between them. CDR1 MNHNS and CDR2 SASEGT come from the germline V gene. There are 13 residues in the CDR3. The DNA for the CDR3 is TGTGCCAGCAGTGTTCGACTAGTTAGTGAACCGTTCTTC. It codes for CASSVRLVSEPFF.

This clonotype has at least ten counts. The CDR3 DNA sequence: TGTGCCAGCTCACTAAACCAAGAGACCCAGTACTTC. This encodes CASSLNQETQYF. The gene calls are TRBV18 and TRBJ2-5, with D unresolved. The CDR3 has 12 amino acids. Trimming took 4 bases from V and 0 from J, leaving 3 bases between them. From germline, CDR1 is KGHSH and CDR2 LQKENI.

This clonotype was seen ten or more times. In DNA, the CDR3 is TGTGCCAGCACCCGGGTTGGGCGAGACGAGCAGTACTTC. This codes for CASTRVGRDEQYF. V gene TRBV27 combines with J gene TRBJ2-7; D call uncertain. CDR3 size: 13 residues. V lost 7 bases to trimming and J lost 5 bases, with 15 bases between them. The germline CDR1 and CDR2 sequences are MNHEY and SMNVEV (reference sequence).

V and J are TRBV27 and TRBJ2-7, with no clear D. The germline V gene has CDR1 MNHEY and CDR2 SMNVEV (reference sequence). This CDR3 is 14 amino acids long. V was clipped by 3 bases and J by 0 bases, with 9 bases between them. The CDR3 sequence is CASSFVGSSYEQYF. The CDR3 DNA is TGTGCCAGCAGTTTTGTGGGAAGCTCCTACGAGCAGTACTTC.

The gene calls are TRBV2 and TRBJ1-2; D ambiguous. Trimming left V 2 bases short and J 3 bases short, with 13 bases between. The germline V gene has CDR1 SNHLY and CDR2 FYNNEI. CDR3 length: 15 amino acids. The CDR3 protein is CASSERGSIDYGYTF. Written as DNA, the CDR3 is TGTGCCAGCAGTGAACGGGGTTCCATCGACTATGGCTACACCTTC.

This clonotype occurred many times. The chain joins TRBV28 to TRBJ2-7; 7 nucleotides agree with TRBD1. The CDR3 extends over 14 amino acids. V shed 5 bases and J 2 bases; nucleotides not matched to a gene: 6. Germline CDR1 and CDR2: MDHEN and SYDVKM. CDR3 protein: CASSAAGTAYEQYF. The CDR3 DNA reads as TGTGCCAGCAGTGCGGCCGGGACAGCCTACGAGCAGTACTTC. The full variable domain, with the rest looked up from reference TRBV28 and TRBJ2-7, is DVKVTQSSRYLVKRTGEKVFLECVQDMDHENMFWYRQDPGLGLRLIYFSYDVKMKEKGDIPEGYSVSREKKERFSLILESASTNQTSMYLCASSAAGTAYEQYFGPGTRLTVT.

The chain combines TRBV10-2 with TRBJ2-1, with 10 bases matching TRBD1. CDR1 WSHSY and CDR2 SAAADI come from the germline V gene. V trimming: 5 bases; J trimming: 3 bases; junction bases outside the gene matches: 4. The CDR3 loop spans 15 amino acids. CDR3 in DNA: TGCGCCAGCAGTTGGGACAGGGGATACTACAATGAGCAGTTCTTC. Protein sequence: CASSWDRGYYNEQFF.

The gene calls are TRBV6-1 and TRBJ2-5, with D possibly TRBD2 on 6 matching bases. The CDR3 has 15 residues. V lost 1 base, J lost 4 bases, and 13 bases lay in between. Germline CDR1 reads MNHNS; CDR2 reads SASEGT. The CDR3 loop reads CASSEVVGRGETQYF. CDR3 bases: TGTGCCAGCAGTGAAGTGGTGGGGCGGGGAGAGACCCAGTACTTC.

This clonotype appeared many times. The chain carries TRBV24-1 and TRBJ1-5; 7 bases are shared with TRBD1. The CDR3 sequence is 14 residues long. Germline CDR1 and CDR2: KGHDR and SFDVKD. Trimming at V came to 6 bases and at J to 2 bases, leaving 3 bases not matched to a gene. The CDR3 sequence is CATSRQGGNQPQHF. CDR3 bases: TGTGCCACCAGTCGACAGGGCGGCAATCAGCCCCAGCATTTT.

This clonotype came up many times. The genes are TRBV7-9 and TRBJ2-1; D call uncertain. The CDR3 runs to 13 residues. Germline CDR1 reads SEHNR; CDR2 reads FQNEAQ (reference sequence). V dropped 0 bases and J dropped 8 bases, with 8 bases sitting between them. CDR3 DNA: TGTGCCAGCAGCTTAGCAGTGTGGGATGAGCAGTTCTTC. Translation gives CASSLAVWDEQFF.

This clonotype has at least ten counts. This sequence joins TRBV30 and TRBJ2-2, with TRBD2 as a possible D gene (5 bases). The CDR3 totals 14 residues. V dropped 8 bases and J dropped 4 bases, with 17 bases sitting between them. Germline CDR1 and CDR2: GTSNPN and SVGIG (reference sequence). The CDR3 nucleotides are TGTGCCATGGAGGTCCGATTGGGCACCGGGGAGCTGTTTTTT. Protein product: CAMEVRLGTGELFF.

This clonotype was counted many times. The gene calls are TRBV7-9 and TRBJ2-5, with 9 bases lining up with TRBD2. Germline values: CDR1 SEHNR, CDR2 FQNEAQ (reference sequence). The CDR3 runs 16 residues. Trimming at V came to 2 bases and at J to 4 bases, leaving 8 bases not matched to a gene. CDR3 amino acids: CASSLPKREAGETQYF. Written as DNA, the CDR3 is TGTGCCAGCAGCTTACCAAAGCGGGAGGCGGGAGAGACCCAGTACTTC.

The chain has TRBV7-9 and TRBJ2-7; D remains unclear. The CDR3 spans 13 residues. Germline V gives CDR1 SEHNR, CDR2 FQNEAQ (reference sequence). Trimming cost V 2 bases and J 6 bases, with 11 bases left between them. CDR3 residues: CASSLSERLEQYF. CDR3 DNA: TGTGCCAGCAGCTTAAGTGAGCGTCTCGAGCAGTACTTC.

This clonotype was counted many times. The rearrangement joins TRBV29-1 to TRBJ2-1, with TRBD2 matching over 10 bases. The trim removed 4 bases at V and 4 bases at J, leaving 4 bases unmatched. The germline CDR1 and CDR2 sequences are SQVTM and ANQGSEA. This CDR3 has 14 amino acids. CDR3 DNA: TGCAGCGTTGTTACTAGCGGGGTTTACAATGAGCAGTTCTTC. Protein: CSVVTSGVYNEQFF.

In its sample, this clonotype was seen a few times. The V call is TRBV5-8, the J call TRBJ2-2; tentatively, D is TRBD2 (6 bases). CDR1 is SGHTS and CDR2 is YDEGEE in the germline V gene. Trimming left V 2 bases short and J 0 bases short, with 11 bases between. The CDR3 is 16 amino acids. This CDR3 reads CASSFLARTNTGELFF. The CDR3 region has the DNA TGTGCCAGCAGCTTTCTAGCGCGCACGAACACCGGGGAGCTGTTTTTT.

This clonotype has at least ten counts. The rearrangement links TRBV29-1 to TRBJ1-1; 7 bases line up with TRBD1. V trimming: 1 base; J trimming: 0 bases; junction bases outside the gene matches: 2. The CDR3 extends over 14 amino acids. CDR1 and CDR2 from the germline V gene are SQVTM and ANQGSEA. DNA for the CDR3: TGCAGCGTTGAAGGAGACAGGGTGAACACTGAAGCTTTCTTT. This codes for CSVEGDRVNTEAFF.

This clonotype was detected ten times or more. The CDR3 spells CASSLDGTPLHF. The CDR3 nucleotides are TGTGCCAGCAGCTTGGACGGTACACCCCTCCACTTT. J is TRBJ1-6 and V is TRBV7-9; D gene uncertain. Trimming shortened V by 3 bases and J by 11 bases, and 8 bases separated the two germline ends. The V gene's germline CDR1 is SEHNR and CDR2 FQNEAQ (reference sequence). There are 12 residues in the CDR3.

The sample holds a few counts of this clonotype. The chain carries TRBV5-5 and TRBJ1-1; D is undetermined. There are 15 residues in the CDR3. Trimming stripped 1 base from V and 2 bases from J, with 12 bases between. Germline CDR1 is SGHKS and CDR2 is YYEKEE (reference sequence). The CDR3 spells CASSLTLTGNTEAFF. In DNA form, the CDR3 reads TGTGCCAGCAGCTTGACCCTGACGGGAAACACTGAAGCTTTCTTT. The full variable domain, completed using reference TRBV5-5 and TRBJ1-1, is DAGVTQSPTHLIKTRGQQVTLRCSPISGHKSVSWYQQVLGQGPQFIFQYYEKEERGRGNFPDRFSARQFPNYSSELNVNALLLGDSALYLCASSLTLTGNTEAFFGQGTRLTVV.

The sample holds many counts of this clonotype. The chain recombines TRBV20-1 with TRBJ1-2; 9 nucleotides align to TRBD1. Germline CDR1 and CDR2: DFQATT and SNEGSKA (reference sequence). The J segment lost 6 bases and the V segment lost 4 bases, leaving 15 bases of the junction unmatched. The CDR3 covers 16 residues. In nucleotides, the CDR3 is TGCAGTGCTAAATCACCGGGACAGGGTTTTAGCGATGGCTACACCTTC. Translating it yields CSAKSPGQGFSDGYTF.

As concerns this clonotype: Its ends do not fully match the called genes, so a read error is possible. This chain joins TRBV5-1 and TRBJ2-7; D not certain. Germline CDR1 SGHRS, CDR2 YFSETQ. The CDR3 consists of 15 residues. This chain's CDR3 is CASSLLSDSSYEQSF. Here the CDR3 DNA reads TGCGCCAGCAGCTTGCTGTCGGATAGCTCCTACGAGCAGTCCTTC. Complete variable domain (other parts from reference TRBV5-1 and TRBJ2-7): KAGVTQTPRYLIKTRGQQVTLSCSPISGHRSVSWYQQTPGQGLQFLFEYFSETQRNKGNFPGRFSGRQFSNSRSEMNVSTLELGDSALYLCASSLLSDSSYEQSFGPGTRLTVT.

In regard to this clonotype: Since no conserved phenylalanine or tryptophan closes the CDR3, a read error is the likely cause. The gene calls are TRBV30 and TRBJ1-3, with TRBD1 matching 7 bases. The germline V gene encodes CDR1 GTSNPN and CDR2 SVGIG (reference sequence). The CDR3 spans 17 residues. V dropped 3 bases and J dropped 0; count of bases not matched to a gene: 11. The CDR3 nucleotides are TGTGCCTGGAGCGGAACTGGACAGGCGCTCTCTGGAAACACCATATATATT. It translates to CAWSGTGQALSGNTIYI.

This clonotype was found many times. The chain uses TRBV27 and TRBJ2-7; weak D call: TRBD2 (5 bases). This CDR3 comprises 14 residues. The germline gives CDR1 MNHEY, CDR2 SMNVEV (reference sequence). V was cut by 2 bases and J by 2 bases, with 10 bases left in between. The CDR3 coding sequence is TGTGCCAGCAGTTTAGCCTGGGGAGCCTACGAGCAGTACTTC. Its translation: CASSLAWGAYEQYF.

This clonotype appeared many times. The rearrangement links TRBV20-1 to TRBJ2-3; TRBD2 matches at 12 bases. Germline loops: CDR1 DFQATT, CDR2 SNEGSKA (reference sequence). V lost 3 bases, J lost 4 bases, and 8 bases stayed unmatched. The CDR3 is 16 amino acids. Here the CDR3 DNA reads TGCAGTGCTAGGGCTCTAGCGGGAGGGGAGGCAGATACGCAGTATTTT. As protein: CSARALAGGEADTQYF.

On this clonotype itself: An end of the junction does not agree with germline; a read error may underlie this. The CDR3 here is CASGLGTSAPYEQYF. The CDR3 coding sequence is TGTGCCAGCGGCTTAGGCACTAGCGCGCCCTACGAGCAGTACTTC. The genes are TRBV7-2 and TRBJ2-7, with 7 bases identical to TRBD2. The CDR3 is made up of 15 amino acids. Germline CDR1 SGHTA, CDR2 FQGNSA.

This clonotype was seen ten or more times. The V call is TRBV11-2, the J call TRBJ2-7; 10 nucleotides align to TRBD1. This CDR3 is 14 amino acids long. V dropped 3 bases and J dropped 4; count of bases not matched to a gene: 3. CDR1 and CDR2 from the germline V gene are SGHAT and FQNNGV. This CDR3 is CASSFGTGDYEQYF. CDR3 in DNA: TGTGCCAGCAGCTTCGGGACAGGGGATTACGAGCAGTACTTC.

This clonotype was seen at least ten times. The chain carries TRBV30 and TRBJ2-3; maybe TRBD1 (5 bases). The CDR3 is 14 amino acids. Germline V gene data show CDR1 as GTSNPN and CDR2 as SVGIG (reference sequence). V lost 3 bases to trimming and J lost 5 bases, with 15 bases between them. This CDR3 reads CAWSPGYVKDTQYF. CDR3 sequence (DNA): TGTGCCTGGAGCCCAGGGTATGTCAAAGATACGCAGTATTTT.

This clonotype was seen only a few times. The CDR3 DNA reads as TGTGCCAGCATTCCCCTAGCGGGAGGAGAGACCCAGTACTTC. It is translated as CASIPLAGGETQYF. The J gene is TRBJ2-5, the V gene TRBV2; 11 nucleotides line up with TRBD2. The germline CDR1 and CDR2 sequences are SNHLY and FYNNEI. Germline trimming cut 7 bases from V and 4 bases from J; bases unmatched to any gene: 5. This CDR3 is built from 14 residues.